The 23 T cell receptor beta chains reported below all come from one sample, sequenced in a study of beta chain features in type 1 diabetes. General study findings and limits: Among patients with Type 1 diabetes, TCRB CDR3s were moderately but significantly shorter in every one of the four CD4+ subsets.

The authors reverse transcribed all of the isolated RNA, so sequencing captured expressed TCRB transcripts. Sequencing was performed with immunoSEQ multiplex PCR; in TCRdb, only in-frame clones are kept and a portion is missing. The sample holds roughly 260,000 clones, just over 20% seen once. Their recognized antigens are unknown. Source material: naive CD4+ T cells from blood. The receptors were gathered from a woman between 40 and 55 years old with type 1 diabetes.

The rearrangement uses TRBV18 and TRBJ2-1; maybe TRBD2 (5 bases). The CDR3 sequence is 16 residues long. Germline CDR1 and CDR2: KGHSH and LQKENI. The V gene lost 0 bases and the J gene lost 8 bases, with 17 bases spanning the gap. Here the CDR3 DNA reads TGTGCCAGCTCACCACCTTCTAGCCTTACCTGGGATGAGCAGTTCTTC. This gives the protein CASSPPSSLTWDEQFF.

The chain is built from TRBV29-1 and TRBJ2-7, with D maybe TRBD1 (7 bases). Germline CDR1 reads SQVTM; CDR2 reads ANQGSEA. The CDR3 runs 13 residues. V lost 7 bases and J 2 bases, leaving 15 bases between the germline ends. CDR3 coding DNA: TGCAGCGCCTTGGACAGGACTACCTACGAGCAGTACTTC. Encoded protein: CSALDRTTYEQYF.

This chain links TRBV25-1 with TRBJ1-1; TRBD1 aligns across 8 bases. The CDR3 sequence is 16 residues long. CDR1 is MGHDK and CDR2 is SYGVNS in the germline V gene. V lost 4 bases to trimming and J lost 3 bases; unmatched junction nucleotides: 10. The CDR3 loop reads CASSGDRGPIDTEAFF. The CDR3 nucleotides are TGTGCCAGCAGTGGAGACAGGGGCCCCATCGACACTGAAGCTTTCTTT.

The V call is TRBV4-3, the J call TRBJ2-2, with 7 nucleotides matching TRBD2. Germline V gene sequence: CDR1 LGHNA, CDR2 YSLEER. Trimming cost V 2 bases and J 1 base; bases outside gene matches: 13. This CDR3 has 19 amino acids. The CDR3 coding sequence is TGCGCCAGCAGCCAACGGCTAGCGGTCACGATTCTGAACACCGGGGAGCTGTTTTTT. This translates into CASSQRLAVTILNTGELFF.

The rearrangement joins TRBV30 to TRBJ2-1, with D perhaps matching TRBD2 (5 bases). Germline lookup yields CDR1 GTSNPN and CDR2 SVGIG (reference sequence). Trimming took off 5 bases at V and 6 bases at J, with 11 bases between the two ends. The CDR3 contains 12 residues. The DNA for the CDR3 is TGTGCCTGGGAAAATCGGGGCAATGAGCAGTTCTTC. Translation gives CAWENRGNEQFF.

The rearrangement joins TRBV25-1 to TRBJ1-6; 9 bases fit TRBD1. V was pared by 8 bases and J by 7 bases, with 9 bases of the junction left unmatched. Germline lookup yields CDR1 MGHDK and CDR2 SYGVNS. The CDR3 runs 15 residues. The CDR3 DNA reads TGTGCCAGCCAGCTCCCGGGACAGGGAAATTCACCCCTCCACTTT. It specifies CASQLPGQGNSPLHF.

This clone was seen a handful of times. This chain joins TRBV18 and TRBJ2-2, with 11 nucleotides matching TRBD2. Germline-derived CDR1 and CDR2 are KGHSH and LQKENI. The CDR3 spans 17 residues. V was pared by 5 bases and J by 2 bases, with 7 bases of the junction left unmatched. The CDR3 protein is CASSAGTSGINTGELFF. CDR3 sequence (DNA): TGTGCCAGCTCAGCCGGGACTAGCGGAATAAACACCGGGGAGCTGTTTTTT.

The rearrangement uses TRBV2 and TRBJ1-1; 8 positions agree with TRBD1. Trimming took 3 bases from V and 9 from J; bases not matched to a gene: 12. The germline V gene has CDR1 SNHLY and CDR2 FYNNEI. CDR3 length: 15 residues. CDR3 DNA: TGTGCCAGCAGTGAGGAACGGGGGACAGGTCGACAAGCTTTCTTT. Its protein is CASSEERGTGRQAFF.

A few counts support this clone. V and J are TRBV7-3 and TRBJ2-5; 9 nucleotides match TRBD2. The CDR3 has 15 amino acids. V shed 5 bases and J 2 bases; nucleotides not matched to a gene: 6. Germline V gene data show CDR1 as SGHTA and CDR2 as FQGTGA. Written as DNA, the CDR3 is TGTGCCAGCAGCCCTGGGACTAGCCGTCAAGAGACCCAGTACTTC. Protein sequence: CASSPGTSRQETQYF.

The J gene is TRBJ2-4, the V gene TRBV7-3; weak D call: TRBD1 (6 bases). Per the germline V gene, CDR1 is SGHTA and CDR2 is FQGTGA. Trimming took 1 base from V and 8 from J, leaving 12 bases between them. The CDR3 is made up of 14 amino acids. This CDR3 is CASSLRNRADIQYF. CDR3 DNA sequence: TGTGCCAGCAGCTTAAGGAACAGGGCAGACATTCAGTACTTC.

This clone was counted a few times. CDR3 coding DNA: TGTGCCAGCAGCTCCGAGACTCCCGGTTGGCAGTTCTTC. Translated, it gives CASSSETPGWQFF. The rearrangement joins TRBV5-4 to TRBJ2-1; D remains ambiguous. The germline V gene encodes CDR1 SGHNT and CDR2 YYREEE (reference sequence). CDR3 length equals 13 residues. With 3 bases removed from V and 12 bases from J, the gap between germline ends came to 16 bases.

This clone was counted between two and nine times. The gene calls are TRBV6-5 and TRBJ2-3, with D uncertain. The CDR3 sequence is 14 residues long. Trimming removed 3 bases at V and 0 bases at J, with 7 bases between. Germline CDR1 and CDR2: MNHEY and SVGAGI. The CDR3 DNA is TGTGCCAGCAGTTATAATCCTAGCACAGATACGCAGTATTTT. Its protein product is CASSYNPSTDTQYF.

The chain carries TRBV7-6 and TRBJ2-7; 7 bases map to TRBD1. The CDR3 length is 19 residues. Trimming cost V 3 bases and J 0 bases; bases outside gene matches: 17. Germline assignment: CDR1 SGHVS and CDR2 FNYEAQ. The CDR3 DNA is TGTGCCAGCAGCTTGCCAACAGGGGCCCAGTTCCCCCACTCCTACGAGCAGTACTTC. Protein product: CASSLPTGAQFPHSYEQYF. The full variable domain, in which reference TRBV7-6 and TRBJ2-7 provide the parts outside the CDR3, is GAGVSQSPRYKVTKRGQDVALRCDPISGHVSLYWYRQALGQGPEFLTYFNYEAQQDKSGLPNDRFSAERPEGSISTLTIQRTEQRDSAMYRCASSLPTGAQFPHSYEQYFGPGTRLTVT.

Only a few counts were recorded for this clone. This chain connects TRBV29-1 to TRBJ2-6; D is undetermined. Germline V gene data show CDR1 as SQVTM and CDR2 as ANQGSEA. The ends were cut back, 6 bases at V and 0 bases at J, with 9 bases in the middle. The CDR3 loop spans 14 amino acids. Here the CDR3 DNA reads TGCAGCGTCGTAGAGAACTCTGGGGCCAACGTCCTGACTTTC. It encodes CSVVENSGANVLTF. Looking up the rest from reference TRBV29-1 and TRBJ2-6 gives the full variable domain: SAVISQKPSRDICQRGTSLTIQCQVDSQVTMMFWYRQQPGQSLTLIATANQGSEATYESGFVIDKFPISRPNLTFSTLTVSNMSPEDSSIYLCSVVENSGANVLTFGAGSRLTVL.

The CDR3 reads CASSLARTGATNQPQHF. Here the CDR3 DNA reads TGTGCCAGCAGCTTAGCCAGGACAGGGGCTACCAATCAGCCCCAGCATTTT. The chain uses TRBV7-9 and TRBJ1-5; 9 bases map to TRBD1. This CDR3 spans 17 amino acids. Looked up from germline, CDR1 is SEHNR and CDR2 is FQNEAQ (reference sequence). The J segment lost 3 bases and the V segment lost 0 bases, leaving 6 bases of the junction unmatched.

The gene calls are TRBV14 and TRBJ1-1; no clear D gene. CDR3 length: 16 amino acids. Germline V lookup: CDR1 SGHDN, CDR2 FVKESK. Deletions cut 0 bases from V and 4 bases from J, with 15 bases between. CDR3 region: CASSQEVSLRSTEAFF. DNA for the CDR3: TGTGCCAGCAGCCAAGAGGTAAGCCTGCGGAGCACTGAAGCTTTCTTT.

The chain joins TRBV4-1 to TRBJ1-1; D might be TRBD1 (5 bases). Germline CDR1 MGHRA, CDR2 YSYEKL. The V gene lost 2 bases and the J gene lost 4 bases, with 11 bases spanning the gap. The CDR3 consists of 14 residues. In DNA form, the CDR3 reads TGCGCCAGCAGCCAAATCACCGGGGGCACTGAAGCTTTCTTT. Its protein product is CASSQITGGTEAFF.

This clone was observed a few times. The CDR3 loop is CASSLDPGLSGGYTF. In DNA form, the CDR3 reads TGCGCCAGCAGCTTGGATCCCGGCCTCTCGGGAGGCTACACCTTC. The chain employs TRBV5-1 and TRBJ1-2; unclear D gene. The V and J ends lost 0 bases and 8 bases respectively, with 17 bases between them. CDR3 length: 15 residues. The V gene's germline CDR1 is SGHRS and CDR2 YFSETQ.

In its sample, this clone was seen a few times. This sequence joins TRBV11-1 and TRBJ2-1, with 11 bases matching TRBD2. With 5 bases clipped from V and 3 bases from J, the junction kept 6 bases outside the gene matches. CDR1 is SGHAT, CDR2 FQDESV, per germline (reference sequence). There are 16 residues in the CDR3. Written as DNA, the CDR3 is TGTGCCAGCAGCCTTACCGGGACTAGCGGCTACAATGAGCAGTTCTTC. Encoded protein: CASSLTGTSGYNEQFF.

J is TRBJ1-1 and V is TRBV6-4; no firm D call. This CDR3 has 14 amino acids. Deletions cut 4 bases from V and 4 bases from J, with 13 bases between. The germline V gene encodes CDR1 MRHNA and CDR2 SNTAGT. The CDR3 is CASSAEGWGTEAFF. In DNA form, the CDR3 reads TGTGCCAGCAGTGCGGAGGGATGGGGCACTGAAGCTTTCTTT.

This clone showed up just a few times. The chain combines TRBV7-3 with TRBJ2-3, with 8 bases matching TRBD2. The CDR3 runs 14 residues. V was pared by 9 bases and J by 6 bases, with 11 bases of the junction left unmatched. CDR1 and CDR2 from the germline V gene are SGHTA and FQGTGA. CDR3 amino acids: CASRAAGVSDTQYF. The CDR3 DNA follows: TGTGCCAGTAGGGCAGCGGGAGTCAGTGATACGCAGTATTTT.

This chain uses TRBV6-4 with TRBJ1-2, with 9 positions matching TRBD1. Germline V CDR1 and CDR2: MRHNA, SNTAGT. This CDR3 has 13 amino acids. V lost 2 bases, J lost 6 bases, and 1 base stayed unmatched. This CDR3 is CASSDGQGNGYTF. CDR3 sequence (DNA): TGTGCCAGCAGTGACGGACAGGGGAATGGCTACACCTTC.

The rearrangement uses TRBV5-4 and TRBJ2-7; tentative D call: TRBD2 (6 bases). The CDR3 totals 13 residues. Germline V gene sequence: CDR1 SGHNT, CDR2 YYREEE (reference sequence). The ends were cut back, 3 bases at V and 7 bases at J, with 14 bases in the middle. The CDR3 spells CASSSGSGREQYF. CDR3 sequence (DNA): TGTGCCAGCAGCTCCGGGAGCGGGCGGGAGCAGTACTTC. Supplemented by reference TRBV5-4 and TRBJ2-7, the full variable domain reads ETGVTQSPTHLIKTRGQQVTLRCSSQSGHNTVSWYQQALGQGPQFIFQYYREEENGRGNFPPRFSGLQFPNYSSELNVNALELDDSALYLCASSSGSGREQYFGPGTRLTVT.